A selection of T cell receptor beta chains follows, all from one sample in a study of CD8+ T cells in alopecia areata. The data were produced by immunoSEQ multiplex PCR, yet TCRdb's version contains in-frame clones alone and is incomplete. The table records 65,000 to 70,000 clones, roughly 61% of them present only once. The starting material was CD8+ T cells sorted from blood, obtained at week 0. These receptors were taken from a human donor with alopecia areata. Both conserved end residues are part of each CDR3. A D gene is named only where the DNA matches it firmly. Expanded clones get a size class; other rows say once, few or many, or leave the size out.

few	TRBV29-1	TRBJ2-7	-	CSVEVGGYEQYF	TGCAGCGTTGAGGTGGGGGGCTACGAGCAGTACTTC
-	TRBV5-1	TRBJ2-5	TRBD1	CASSPWIGQGTGETQYF	TGCGCCAGCAGCCCCTGGATTGGACAGGGGACAGGCGAGACCCAGTACTTC
-	TRBV7-2	TRBJ2-5	TRBD2	CASSLVGLAGQETQYF	TGTGCCAGCAGCTTAGTCGGACTAGCGGGGCAAGAGACCCAGTACTTC
-	TRBV5-6	TRBJ2-1	TRBD1	CASSPGQTHLNNEQFF	TGTGCCAGCAGCCCGGGACAGACCCACCTTAACAATGAGCAGTTCTTC
-	TRBV7-6	TRBJ1-1	-	CASSLELARGTEAFF	TGTGCCAGCAGCTTAGAGTTGGCGAGGGGGACTGAAGCTTTCTTT
once	TRBV29-1	TRBJ2-7	-	CSVAGDRNSYEQYF	TGCAGCGTTGCGGGGGACAGAAACTCCTACGAGCAGTACTTC
-	TRBV7-2	TRBJ2-3	-	CASSPPLWDPSTDTQYF	TGTGCCAGCAGCCCGCCCTTATGGGACCCTAGCACAGATACGCAGTATTTT
-	TRBV14	TRBJ2-2	-	CASSQDTRFPNTGELFF	TGTGCCAGCAGCCAAGATACGAGATTTCCGAACACCGGGGAGCTGTTTTTT
few	TRBV27	TRBJ2-1	-	CASSWWSYNEQFF	TGTGCCAGCAGTTGGTGGTCCTACAATGAGCAGTTCTTC
-	TRBV5-1	TRBJ2-7	-	CASSLGGYEQYF	TGCGCCAGCAGCTTGGGAGGCTACGAGCAGTACTTC
-	TRBV23-1	TRBJ2-7	-	CASSQSVTKIYEQYF	TGCGCCAGCAGTCAATCTGTGACAAAAATCTACGAGCAGTACTTC
-	TRBV5-6	TRBJ2-4	-	CASSLGSNIQYF	TGTGCCAGCAGCTTGGGGTCAAACATTCAGTACTTC
few	TRBV5-4	TRBJ1-1	-	CASSLDEYRVGTEAFF	TGTGCCAGCAGCTTGGATGAATACAGGGTAGGGACTGAAGCTTTCTTT
-	TRBV27	TRBJ2-1	-	CASSLRLGRHNEQFF	TGTGCCAGCAGTTTAAGGCTTGGGAGACACAATGAGCAGTTCTTC